The present T cell receptor (beta chain) was sequenced within a study of shared clonotypes between healthy human individuals. With regard to this clone: What it recognizes is unknown.

With V trimmed by 3 bases and J by 5 bases, 3 bases remained unmatched. The CDR3 is 14 residues long. The V gene's germline CDR1 is SGHRS and CDR2 YFSETQ. Study-level findings and limits: Of the naive CD4 clonotypes, around 4.8% were shared across four donors. The diversity represented, both genetic and in exposure history, was limited by few donors. Naive subsets generally exceeded memory subsets in estimated richness. Rarefaction exposed incomplete sorted-subset sequencing despite large depth.

Profiled with immunoSEQ multiplex PCR; TCRdb holds only in-frame clones, not every one. The sample includes 600,000 to 750,000 clones, less than 95% of them seen just once. Sample: memory CD8+ T cells from PBMCs. The sample's subset: CD45RO+ cells pooled with CCR7-negative TemRA cells. V is TRBV5-1 and J is TRBJ2-5; 11 bases are shared with TRBD1. The source is a man younger than 35 in good health. Some clones in this sample may be carry-over from other donors' samples. DNA for the CDR3: TGCGCCAGCAGCTCCGGGACAGGGGGGGAGACCCAGTACTTC. Residues: CASSSGTGGETQYF. The full variable domain, in which reference TRBV5-1 and TRBJ2-5 provide the parts outside the CDR3, is KAGVTQTPRYLIKTRGQQVTLSCSPISGHRSVSWYQQTPGQGLQFLFEYFSETQRNKGNFPGRFSGRQFSNSRSEMNVSTLELGDSALYLCASSSGTGGETQYFGPGTRLLVL.